A selection of T cell receptor beta chains follows, all from one sample in a study of CD4 T cells in relation to SARS-CoV-2 and coronaviruses. Some clones are missing from TCRdb's copy, which holds only in-frame ones; the method was immunoSEQ multiplex PCR. Found here are some 40,000 clones, about 86% of them singletons; the top ten hold 5.5% to 7%. Their antigen targets remain unknown. Material for sequencing was naive CD4+ T cells from PBMCs, cultured in vitro. These receptors originate from an adult with COVID-19. Each CDR3 is given with its conserved first and last residue. A D gene is named only where the DNA matches it firmly. A clone size is listed for some rows: how often the clone was seen (once, few, many), or a class if it is expanded.

DNA | CDR3 | size | D | J | V
TGTGCCAGCAGCTTACCCGACAGGGGCGGAGTTGTATCGGATTACGAGCAGTACTTC | CASSLPDRGGVVSDYEQYF | - | TRBD1 | TRBJ2-7 | TRBV7-9
TGTGCCAGCAGCTCCCAGCGGGAAAGAACCTACAATGAGCAGTTCTTC | CASSSQRERTYNEQFF | - | TRBD2 | TRBJ2-1 | TRBV7-6
TGTGCCAGCAGCTCGGCGGGACAGGGGGACTATGGCTACACCTTC | CASSSAGQGDYGYTF | - | TRBD1 | TRBJ1-2 | TRBV5-4
TGTGCCAGCAGCTCAACAGATACGCAGTATTTT | CASSSTDTQYF | - | - | TRBJ2-3 | TRBV5-4
TGCGCCAGCAGTCAATTCTCCTTGCCCCGGGGCAAACTGAGGGGAAACACCATATATTTT | CASSQFSLPRGKLRGNTIYF | - | - | TRBJ1-3 | TRBV23-1
TGCGCCAGCAGCCAGATACTAAGGCGGGAGGGCACCTACAATGAGCAGTTCTTC | CASSQILRREGTYNEQFF | - | TRBD2 | TRBJ2-1 | TRBV4-1
TGTGCCAGCAGTGGGTGGACTAGCGGGAGCGGGGAGCTGTTTTTT | CASSGWTSGSGELFF | - | TRBD2 | TRBJ2-2 | TRBV2
TGTGCCAGCAGCTTAGGGGGCACCTACGAGCAGTACTTC | CASSLGGTYEQYF | few | - | TRBJ2-7 | TRBV7-9
TGTGCCAGCAGCCAAGACTGGACCGGGGAGCTGTTTTTT | CASSQDWTGELFF | - | - | TRBJ2-2 | TRBV3-1/TRBV3-2
TGTGCCACCAAAGGGACCTGGAGCTCCTACGAGCAGTACTTC | CATKGTWSSYEQYF | - | - | TRBJ2-7 | TRBV19
TGTGCCAGCAGCTCAGCGGTCCAAGCATACAATGAGCAGTTCTTC | CASSSAVQAYNEQFF | - | - | TRBJ2-1 | TRBV7-6
TGTGCCATCATCGGGGACACCGGTGAAGCTTTCTTT | CAIIGDTGEAFF | - | - | TRBJ1-1 | TRBV10-3
TGCGCCAGCAGCTTATCCAGGGACGGTGGCGTTAGCTCCTACAATGAGCAGTTCTTC | CASSLSRDGGVSSYNEQFF | - | - | TRBJ2-1 | TRBV5-1
TGTGCCAGCAGCTTAGGAGGACTAGCATTCAATGAGCAGTTCTTC | CASSLGGLAFNEQFF | few | TRBD2 | TRBJ2-1 | TRBV13
TGTGCCAGCAGTTACGGGGGCGCGTCTACAGATACGCAGTATTTT | CASSYGGASTDTQYF | - | - | TRBJ2-3 | TRBV6-5
TGTGCCAGCAGCGTAGGCCCAGGGAGGGATTATGGCTACACCTTC | CASSVGPGRDYGYTF | - | - | TRBJ1-2 | TRBV9
TGTGCCAGCAGCTTAAGTCTCCCGGGAACCACAGATACGCAGTATTTT | CASSLSLPGTTDTQYF | once | - | TRBJ2-3 | TRBV7-2
TGTGCCATCAGCGCCCTGTGGGCTAAGTCCTCTGGGGCCAACGTCCTGACTTTC | CAISALWAKSSGANVLTF | - | - | TRBJ2-6 | TRBV10-3
TGTGCCAGCAGTTTAATCCAGGGGGCTATACCTGAAGCTTTCTTT | CASSLIQGAIPEAFF | - | TRBD1 | TRBJ1-1 | TRBV28
TGTGCCATCAGTGAGTTGGGCGGGAGCCCCAATGAGCAGTTCTTC | CAISELGGSPNEQFF | - | TRBD2 | TRBJ2-1 | TRBV10-3
TGTGCCAGCAGCCAAGGATTCCCTAGCACATTTTTACTTGAGCAGTTCTTC | CASSQGFPSTFLLEQFF | - | - | TRBJ2-1 | TRBV14
TGTGCCAGCAGTGACTCGGCTAGCGGGAGCACAGATACGCAGTATTTT | CASSDSASGSTDTQYF | once | TRBD2 | TRBJ2-3 | TRBV6-4
TGTGCCAGCAGCCCAACAGGGGAATCCTACGAGCAGTACTTC | CASSPTGESYEQYF | - | TRBD1 | TRBJ2-7 | TRBV5-5
TGTGCCAGCAGCCAGGACAGATTTGAAGCTTTCTTT | CASSQDRFEAFF | - | - | TRBJ1-1 | TRBV3-1/TRBV3-2
TGTGCCAGCAGGTCCCCGGGGCATCGAAACAAAGAGACCCAGTACTTC | CASRSPGHRNKETQYF | - | - | TRBJ2-5 | TRBV3-1/TRBV3-2
TGTGCCAGCAGCCGCGGGGGAGGCAGCTACAATGAGCAGTTCTTC | CASSRGGGSYNEQFF | - | TRBD2 | TRBJ2-1 | TRBV3-1/TRBV3-2
TGTGCCTGGAGAACCCACGGGTTGAGCACAGATACGCAGTATTTT | CAWRTHGLSTDTQYF | once | - | TRBJ2-3 | TRBV30
TGTGCCACCCAGGGTTTTCGTGGTGAAGCTTTCTTT | CATQGFRGEAFF | few | - | TRBJ1-1 | TRBV28
TGTGCCAGCAGCTTCGGGACAGGTGCCTCCTACGAGCAGTACTTC | CASSFGTGASYEQYF | - | TRBD1 | TRBJ2-7 | TRBV5-5
TGTGCCAGCAGCACCCGACTACTCCTGGGCGAGACCCAGTACTTC | CASSTRLLLGETQYF | - | - | TRBJ2-5 | TRBV7-8
TGTGCCAGCAGTTTCCAGGGGACCTACAATGAGCAGTTCTTC | CASSFQGTYNEQFF | - | - | TRBJ2-1 | TRBV27
TGTGCCAGCAGCGTCTTCGCGGGCCTCTCCTACAATGAGCAGTTCTTC | CASSVFAGLSYNEQFF | - | - | TRBJ2-1 | TRBV7-9
TGTGCCAGCAGGTATGGGGCTAGCGGCACAGATACGCAGTATTTT | CASRYGASGTDTQYF | - | - | TRBJ2-3 | TRBV11-1
TGCGCCAGCAGCCCCCGGGACGGACTCCTCACCGGGGAGCTGTTTTTT | CASSPRDGLLTGELFF | - | - | TRBJ2-2 | TRBV5-1